Each of the 20 T cell receptor beta chains below was sequenced from the same sample in a study of patients and donors after allogeneic stem cell transplantation. TCRdb recomputed calls from the RT-PCR reads with MiXCR, one row per CDR3 protein. The repertoire holds 200,000 to 250,000 distinct CDR3 sequences, roughly an eighth seen once, with 11% in the top ten. Sequenced sample: blood, either unsorted or a sorted T cell fraction (not recorded which). These receptor sequences come from a human donor who was either an allogeneic HSCT recipient or a stem cell or donor lymphocyte infusion donor (not recorded which). It is not recorded whose cells these are; they may come from a transplant donor.

This clonotype has at least ten counts. The chain recombines TRBV12-3 or TRBV12-4 with TRBJ1-2; tentatively, D is TRBD1 (6 bases). There are 15 residues in the CDR3. V shed 2 bases and J shed 3 bases, with 13 bases lying between them. CDR3 sequence reads: CASSLWGGADYGYTF. In nucleotides, the CDR3 is TGTGCCAGCAGTTTATGGGGGGGCGCGGACTATGGCTACACCTTC.

V gene TRBV11-3 combines with J gene TRBJ2-2; no clear D. Per the germline V gene, CDR1 is SGHNT and CDR2 is YENEEA. The germline V and J ends were trimmed by 1 base and 3 bases, with 6 bases remaining between them. CDR3 length: 14 amino acids. The CDR3 loop is CASSLARYTGELFF. In nucleotides, the CDR3 is TGTGCCAGCAGCTTAGCGAGGTACACCGGGGAGCTGTTTTTT.

V gene TRBV29-1 combines with J gene TRBJ2-7; D is perhaps TRBD1 (6 bases). CDR1 and CDR2 (germline): SQVTM, ANQGSEA. CDR3 length: 14 residues. Trimming stripped 4 bases from V and 7 bases from J, with 20 bases between. As DNA, the CDR3 is TGCAGCGTTGGGTCGACAGGCTGGAAAGAAGAGCAGTACTTC. It codes for CSVGSTGWKEEQYF.

The chain carries TRBV20-1 and TRBJ1-5; D is unresolved. The CDR3 runs to 14 residues. In germline, CDR1 is DFQATT, CDR2 SNEGSKA (reference sequence). V gave up 6 bases and J gave up 6 bases, with 18 bases separating them. CDR3 in DNA: TGCAGTGCCGAGGCGTCATCATATGGTCAGCCCCAGCATTTT. Residues: CSAEASSYGQPQHF.

This clonotype was observed a few times. The chain uses TRBV7-6 and TRBJ2-2, with 10 bases fitting TRBD2. This CDR3 comprises 15 residues. Trimming cost V 5 bases and J 3 bases; bases outside gene matches: 3. Germline V CDR1 and CDR2: SGHVS, FNYEAQ. The CDR3 reads CASSALAGHTGELFF. The CDR3 DNA follows: TGTGCCAGCAGCGCACTAGCGGGGCACACCGGGGAGCTGTTTTTT.

CDR3 loop: CASRASNRDNGYTF. The CDR3 nucleotides are TGTGCCAGCAGAGCCTCTAACAGAGACAATGGCTACACCTTC. The V call is TRBV6-2 or TRBV6-3, the J call TRBJ1-2; no reliable D call. Trimming stripped 6 bases from V and 6 bases from J, with 17 bases between. The CDR3 runs 14 residues. CDR1 and CDR2 (germline): MNHEY, SVGEGT.

The chain employs TRBV6-1 and TRBJ2-1; 7 nucleotides agree with TRBD2. The germline V gene has CDR1 MNHNS and CDR2 SASEGT. The CDR3 is 16 amino acids. With V trimmed by 11 bases and J by 9 bases, 22 bases remained unmatched. The CDR3 coding sequence is TGTGCCGGACGGAAGGGATCTAGCGGTTCCCTTATTGAGCAGTTCTTC. It specifies CAGRKGSSGSLIEQFF.

This clonotype has a handful of counts. The chain carries TRBV30 and TRBJ2-7; 13 bases align to TRBD2. The germline V gene has CDR1 GTSNPN and CDR2 SVGIG (reference sequence). The CDR3 has 15 amino acids. V shed 5 bases and J 7 bases; nucleotides not matched to a gene: 11. The CDR3 DNA is TGTGCCTGGGGGTTAACTAGCGGGGGGGCTCGAGAGCAGTACTTC. Residues: CAWGLTSGGAREQYF. Based on the CDR3 plus reference TRBV30 and TRBJ2-7, the full variable domain is SQTIHQWPATLVQPVGSPLSLECTVEGTSNPNLYWYRQAAGRGLQLLFYSVGIGQISSEVPQNLSASRPQDRQFILSSKKLLLSDSGFYLCAWGLTSGGAREQYFGPGTRLTVT.

The chain uses TRBV20-1 and TRBJ2-5; D possibly corresponds to TRBD2 (6 bases). The CDR3 runs 15 residues. CDR1 and CDR2 from the germline V gene are DFQATT and SNEGSKA (reference sequence). V was trimmed by 3 bases and J by 1 base, leaving 15 bases between them. In DNA form, the CDR3 reads TGCAGTGCTAGGCTTCTCGGCGGGATCCAAGAGACCCAGTACTTC. Its protein product is CSARLLGGIQETQYF.

The chain employs TRBV6-5 and TRBJ1-5, with D unclear. The V gene lost 3 bases and the J gene lost 0 bases, with 9 bases spanning the gap. CDR1 is MNHEY, CDR2 SVGAGI, per germline. The CDR3 is 15 residues long. The CDR3 loop is CASSYNSNSNQPQHF. The CDR3 DNA is TGTGCCAGCAGTTATAACAGCAATAGCAATCAGCCCCAGCATTTT.

The table lists this clonotype with many counts. The V gene is TRBV3-1, the J gene TRBJ2-7; D gene ambiguous. V was trimmed by 1 base and J by 6 bases, leaving 10 bases between them. This CDR3 has 13 residues. Germline V CDR1 and CDR2: LGHDT, YNNKEL (reference sequence). The CDR3 protein is CASSQGTSREQYF. The CDR3 DNA reads TGTGCCAGCAGCCAAGGAACCTCCCGCGAGCAGTACTTC.

The chain's CDR3 is CATGDGYQPQHF. For the CDR3, the DNA is TGTGCCACCGGGGACGGATATCAGCCCCAGCATTTT. The chain employs TRBV24-1 and TRBJ1-5, with D perhaps TRBD1 (5 bases). Germline CDR1 is KGHDR and CDR2 is SFDVKD. The V end was cut by 9 bases, the J end by 5 bases, with 10 bases between. The CDR3 is 12 residues long.

This clonotype was picked up many times. The gene calls are TRBV20-1 and TRBJ1-1; the D gene is possibly TRBD1 (6 bases). V dropped 5 bases and J dropped 4 bases, with 14 bases sitting between them. The CDR3 consists of 13 residues. Germline lookup yields CDR1 DFQATT and CDR2 SNEGSKA (reference sequence). In nucleotides, the CDR3 is TGCAGTGCTCGCCCGGGGGGCGGCACTGAAGCTTTCTTT. As protein: CSARPGGGTEAFF.

This clonotype has at least ten counts. V and J are TRBV9 and TRBJ2-1; 12 nucleotides line up with TRBD2. The CDR3 is 16 residues long. The germline CDR1 and CDR2 sequences are SGDLS and YYNGEE. V lost 3 bases to trimming and J lost 10 bases; unmatched junction nucleotides: 11. The CDR3 sequence is CASSARTSGVGEEQFF. The CDR3 DNA sequence: TGTGCCAGCAGCGCCCGGACTAGCGGGGTAGGGGAGGAGCAGTTCTTC.

The gene calls are TRBV20-1 and TRBJ1-3, with 7 bases matching TRBD1. Germline values: CDR1 DFQATT, CDR2 SNEGSKA (reference sequence). The V and J ends lost 6 bases and 4 bases, in that order; junction bases with no gene match: 6. The CDR3 has 13 residues. The CDR3, as DNA: TGCAGTGCACTCTCAGGGGGAGGAAACACCATATATTTT. Protein: CSALSGGGNTIYF.

This clonotype was recorded at least ten times. The CDR3 nucleotides read TGCAGTGCTAGCCCAGGGGTCAATCAGCCCCAGCATTTT. Its translation: CSASPGVNQPQHF. This chain connects TRBV20-1 to TRBJ1-5; a possible D gene is TRBD1 (6 bases). The germline V gene has CDR1 DFQATT and CDR2 SNEGSKA (reference sequence). V gave up 3 bases and J gave up 3 bases, with 9 bases separating them. The CDR3 spans 13 residues.

The chain has TRBV11-2 and TRBJ2-1, with 10 bases lining up with TRBD2. This CDR3 contains 15 residues. V gave up 5 bases and J gave up 9 bases; unmatched junction bases: 10. Germline-derived CDR1 and CDR2 are SGHAT and FQNNGV. CDR3 region: CASSRASGGRGEQFF. In DNA form, the CDR3 reads TGTGCCAGCAGCCGGGCTAGCGGGGGCCGAGGTGAGCAGTTCTTC.

This clonotype was seen more than once but under ten times. V is TRBV7-2 and J is TRBJ2-5; TRBD2 aligns across 7 bases. The V and J ends lost 2 bases and 6 bases, in that order; junction bases with no gene match: 6. The CDR3 is 14 amino acids. CDR1 SGHTA and CDR2 FQGNSA come from the germline V gene. For the CDR3, the DNA is TGTGCCAGCAGCTTAAACGGGGGGTCGAAGACCCAGTACTTC. Translating it yields CASSLNGGSKTQYF.

This clonotype showed up just a few times. The chain links TRBV3-1 to TRBJ1-2; unclear D gene. The length of the CDR3 is 15 residues. Germline V gene data show CDR1 as LGHDT and CDR2 as YNNKEL (reference sequence). The V end was cut by 1 base, the J end by 3 bases, with 12 bases between. The CDR3 DNA sequence: TGTGCCAGCAGCCAAGCTCCGGCGAAGTACTATGGCTACACCTTC. It specifies CASSQAPAKYYGYTF. Together with reference TRBV3-1 and TRBJ1-2, the CDR3 gives the full variable domain: DTAVSQTPKYLVTQMGNDKSIKCEQNLGHDTMYWYKQDSKKFLKIMFSYNNKELIINETVPNRFSPKSPDKAHLNLHINSLELGDSAVYFCASSQAPAKYYGYTFGSGTRLTVV.

The rearrangement joins TRBV5-4 to TRBJ2-1, with 8 bases fitting TRBD2. Germline V lookup: CDR1 SGHNT, CDR2 YYREEE (reference sequence). J gave up 3 bases and V 4 bases, and 6 bases lay outside the gene matches. The length of the CDR3 is 15 residues. The CDR3, as DNA: TGTGCCAGCAGCGGCGGGGGGCCGGTCTACAATGAGCAGTTCTTC. As protein: CASSGGGPVYNEQFF.